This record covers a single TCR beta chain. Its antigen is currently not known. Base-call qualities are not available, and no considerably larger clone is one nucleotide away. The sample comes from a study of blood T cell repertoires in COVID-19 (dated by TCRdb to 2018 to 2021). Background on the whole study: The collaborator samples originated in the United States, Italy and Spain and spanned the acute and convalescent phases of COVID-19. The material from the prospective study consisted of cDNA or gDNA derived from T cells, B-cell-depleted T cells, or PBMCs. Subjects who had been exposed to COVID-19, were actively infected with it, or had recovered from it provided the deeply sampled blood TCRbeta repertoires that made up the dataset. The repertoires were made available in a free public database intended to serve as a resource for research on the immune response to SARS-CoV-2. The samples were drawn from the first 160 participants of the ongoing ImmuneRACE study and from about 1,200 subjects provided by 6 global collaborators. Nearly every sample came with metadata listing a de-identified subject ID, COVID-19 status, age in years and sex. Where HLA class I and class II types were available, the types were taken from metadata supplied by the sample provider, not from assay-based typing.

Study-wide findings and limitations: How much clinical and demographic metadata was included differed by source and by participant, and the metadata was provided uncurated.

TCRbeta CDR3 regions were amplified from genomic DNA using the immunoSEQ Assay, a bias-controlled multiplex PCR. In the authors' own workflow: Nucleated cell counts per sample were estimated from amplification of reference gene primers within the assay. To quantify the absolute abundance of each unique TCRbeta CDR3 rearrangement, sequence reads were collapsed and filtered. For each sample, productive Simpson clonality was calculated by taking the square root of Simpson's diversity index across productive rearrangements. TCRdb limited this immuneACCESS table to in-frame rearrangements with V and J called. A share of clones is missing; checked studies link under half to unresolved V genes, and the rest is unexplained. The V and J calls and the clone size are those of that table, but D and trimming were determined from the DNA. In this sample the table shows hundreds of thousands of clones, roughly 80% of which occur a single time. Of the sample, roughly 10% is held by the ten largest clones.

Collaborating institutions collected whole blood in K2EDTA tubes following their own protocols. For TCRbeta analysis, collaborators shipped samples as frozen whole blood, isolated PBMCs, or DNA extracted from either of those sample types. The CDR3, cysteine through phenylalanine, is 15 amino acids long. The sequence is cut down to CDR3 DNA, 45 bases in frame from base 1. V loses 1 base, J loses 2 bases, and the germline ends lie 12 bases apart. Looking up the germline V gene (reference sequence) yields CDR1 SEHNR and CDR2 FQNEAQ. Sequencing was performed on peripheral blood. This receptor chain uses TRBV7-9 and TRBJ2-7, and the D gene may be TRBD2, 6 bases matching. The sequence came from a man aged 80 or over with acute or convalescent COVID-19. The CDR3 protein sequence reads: CASSLVGTGTYEQYF. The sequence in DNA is TGTGCCAGCAGCTTAGTTGGGACTGGTACCTACGAGCAGTACTTC.